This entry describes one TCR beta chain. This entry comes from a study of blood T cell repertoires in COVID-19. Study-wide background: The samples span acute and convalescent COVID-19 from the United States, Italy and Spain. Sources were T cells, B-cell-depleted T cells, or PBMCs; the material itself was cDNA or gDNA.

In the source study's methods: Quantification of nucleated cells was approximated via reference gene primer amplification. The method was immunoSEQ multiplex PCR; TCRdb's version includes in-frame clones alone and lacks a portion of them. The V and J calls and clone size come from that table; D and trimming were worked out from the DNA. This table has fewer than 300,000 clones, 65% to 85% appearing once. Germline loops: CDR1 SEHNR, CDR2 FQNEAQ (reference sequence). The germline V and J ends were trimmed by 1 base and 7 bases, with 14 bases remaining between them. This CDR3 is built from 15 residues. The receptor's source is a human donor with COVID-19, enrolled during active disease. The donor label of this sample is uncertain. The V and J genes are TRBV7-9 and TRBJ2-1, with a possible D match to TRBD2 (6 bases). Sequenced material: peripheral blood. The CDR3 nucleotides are TGTGCCAGCAGCTTAGTTAGTCTAGCGCGGAATGAGCAGTTCTTC. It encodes CASSLVSLARNEQFF.